The sequence of this T cell receptor beta chain was determined in a study of blood T cell repertoires in COVID-19. Turning to the study itself: Samples came from the United States, Italy and Spain, spanning acute and convalescent COVID-19. The analysed material was cDNA or gDNA that came from T cells, B-cell-depleted T cells, or PBMCs.

The V and J ends lost 5 bases and 5 bases, in that order; junction bases with no gene match: 7. Germline CDR1 and CDR2: SEHNR and FQNEAQ (reference sequence). This CDR3 contains 14 residues. Per the original data handling: Reference gene primer amplification yielded estimated nucleated cell counts. Profiling relied on immunoSEQ multiplex PCR, and the TCRdb table lists in-frame clones only, not all of them. The V and J calls and clone size are taken from that table; D and trimming were inferred from the DNA. There are 150,000 to 200,000 clones in the sample; approximately 87% occur only once, and roughly 3.9% lies in the top ten.

The V call is TRBV7-9, the J call TRBJ1-1, with 8 nucleotides matching TRBD1. The receptor was derived from a man between 18 and 29 years old with active or convalescent COVID-19. The source material was peripheral blood. The CDR3 loop is CASSLRTGRTEAFF. In DNA, the CDR3 is TGTGCCAGCAGCCTCAGGACAGGGAGGACTGAAGCTTTCTTT.